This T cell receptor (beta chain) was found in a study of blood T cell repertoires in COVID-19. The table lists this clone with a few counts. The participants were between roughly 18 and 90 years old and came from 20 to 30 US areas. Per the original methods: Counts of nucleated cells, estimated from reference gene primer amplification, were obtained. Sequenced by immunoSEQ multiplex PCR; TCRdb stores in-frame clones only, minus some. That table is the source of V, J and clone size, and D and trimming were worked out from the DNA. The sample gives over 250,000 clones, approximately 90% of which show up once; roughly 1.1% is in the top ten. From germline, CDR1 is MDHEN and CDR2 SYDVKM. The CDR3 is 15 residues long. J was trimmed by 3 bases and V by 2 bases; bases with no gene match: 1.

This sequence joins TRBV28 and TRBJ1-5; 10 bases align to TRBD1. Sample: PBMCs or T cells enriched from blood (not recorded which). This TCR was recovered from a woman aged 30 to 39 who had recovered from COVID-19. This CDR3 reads CASSLGTGVNQPQHF. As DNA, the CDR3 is TGTGCCAGCAGTTTAGGGACAGGGGTCAATCAGCCCCAGCATTTT.